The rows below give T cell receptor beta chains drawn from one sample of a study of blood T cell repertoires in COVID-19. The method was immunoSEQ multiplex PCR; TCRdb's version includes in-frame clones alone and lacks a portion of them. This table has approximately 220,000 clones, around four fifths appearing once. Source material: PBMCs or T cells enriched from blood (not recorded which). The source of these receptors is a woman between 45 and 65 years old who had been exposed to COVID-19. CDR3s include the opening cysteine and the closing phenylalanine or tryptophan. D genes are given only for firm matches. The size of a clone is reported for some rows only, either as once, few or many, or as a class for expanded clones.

DNA: TGCGCCAGCAGTGACCTCCCTTTTGGACAGAGCTCCTACGAGCAGTACTTC
CDR3: CASSDLPFGQSSYEQYF
D: NA
J: TRBJ2-7
size: NA
V: TRBV10-2

DNA: TGTGCCAGCAGCACAAACCGGGACAATTATGGCTACACCTTC
CDR3: CASSTNRDNYGYTF
D: NA
J: TRBJ1-2
size: NA
V: TRBV7-2

DNA: TGTGCCAGCAGCTTAGGGACAGGGTCGAACACCGGGGAGCTGTTTTTT
CDR3: CASSLGTGSNTGELFF
D: TRBD1
J: TRBJ2-2
size: NA
V: TRBV7-9

DNA: TGTGCTAGTGGTCCAAGCTCAAAAGGGGCCCCCCTAACAGATACGCAGTATTTT
CDR3: CASGPSSKGAPLTDTQYF
D: NA
J: TRBJ2-3
size: NA
V: TRBV12-5

DNA: TGTGCCAGCAGCTTGACAGGGGCCCACGAGCAGTACTTC
CDR3: CASSLTGAHEQYF
D: TRBD1
J: TRBJ2-7
size: NA
V: TRBV7-2

DNA: TGTGCCAGTAGTGTTTTTGCGGGGGGCAACTATGGCTACACCTTC
CDR3: CASSVFAGGNYGYTF
D: NA
J: TRBJ1-2
size: NA
V: TRBV19

DNA: TGTGCCAGCCGTCTCGGACAGGGTGGGACCTATGGCTACACCTTC
CDR3: CASRLGQGGTYGYTF
D: TRBD1
J: TRBJ1-2
size: NA
V: TRBV19

DNA: TGTGCCAGCAGTCAGGACAGGGGAGGAAGTAATGAAAAACTGTTTTTT
CDR3: CASSQDRGGSNEKLFF
D: TRBD1
J: TRBJ1-4
size: NA
V: TRBV6-6

DNA: TGTGCCAGCAGCTTAAACAGGGGGGGTTCACCCCTCCACTTT
CDR3: CASSLNRGGSPLHF
D: TRBD1
J: TRBJ1-6
size: few
V: TRBV5-5

DNA: TGTGCCAGCAGTTTATGGGGCACTTCACCCCTCCACTTT
CDR3: CASSLWGTSPLHF
D: NA
J: TRBJ1-6
size: NA
V: TRBV28

DNA: TGTGCCAGCAGCTTATTTCATTCTGAAGCTTTCTTT
CDR3: CASSLFHSEAFF
D: NA
J: TRBJ1-1
size: NA
V: TRBV13

DNA: TGTGCCAGCAGCTCGCAGGGCCAGGGGAGCACTGAAGCTTTCTTT
CDR3: CASSSQGQGSTEAFF
D: NA
J: TRBJ1-1
size: NA
V: TRBV7-2

DNA: TGTGCCAGCAGCACGAGCGGGGGACAGGGTAACTATGGCTACACCTTC
CDR3: CASSTSGGQGNYGYTF
D: TRBD1
J: TRBJ1-2
size: once
V: TRBV7-9

DNA: TGTGCCAGCAGCGGCGGACACCGCACGCGGGGCTACACCTTC
CDR3: CASSGGHRTRGYTF
D: NA
J: TRBJ1-2
size: NA
V: TRBV9

DNA: TGTGCCAGCAGTCAGAAAACGAACACTGAAGCTTTCTTT
CDR3: CASSQKTNTEAFF
D: NA
J: TRBJ1-1
size: once
V: TRBV6-2/TRBV6-3

DNA: TGTGCCAGCAAAATCCGGGTTTACAATGAGCAGTTCTTC
CDR3: CASKIRVYNEQFF
D: NA
J: TRBJ2-1
size: NA
V: TRBV2

DNA: TGTGCCAGCGGACTGTACAATGAGCAGTTCTTC
CDR3: CASGLYNEQFF
D: NA
J: TRBJ2-1
size: NA
V: TRBV11-2